This T cell receptor beta chain was identified in a study of T cells in Graves' hyperthyroidism and ophthalmopathy. Using RNA transcripts as the source, TCR beta CDR3 regions were amplified. The primer set for the first-round RT-PCR of the TCR CDR3 was HTBI. TCRdb itself ran the multiplex PCR reads through MiXCR, one entry per CDR3 protein. The sample holds hundreds of thousands of distinct CDR3 sequences, 38% seen once. Hyperthyroidism, newly diagnosed and lasting under 2 months, affected patients aged 18 to 65. Patients showing uncontrolled infection, other autoimmune disease, pregnancy or lactation were ineligible. Turning to this clonotype: A read error may be the cause here, since a much bigger clone is one base away.

CDR3 size: 14 residues. Germline V gene lookup returns CDR1 SGDLS and CDR2 YYNGEE. This sequence joins TRBV9 and TRBJ1-1; TRBD1 aligns across 7 bases. The TCR sequence derives from a man younger than 35 with Graves' hyperthyroidism. Sequencing was carried out using blood. CDR3 region: CASSVVRGRPEALF. CDR3 sequence (DNA): TGTGCCAGCAGCGTAGTTAGGGGGCGACCTGAAGCTCTCTTT. Supplemented by reference TRBV9 and TRBJ1-1, the full variable domain reads DSGVTQTPKHLITATGQRVTLRCSPRSGDLSVYWYQQSLDQGLQFLIQYYNGEERAKGNILERFSAQQFPDLHSELNLSSLELGDSALYFCASSVVRGRPEALFGQGTRLTVV.